The TCR beta chain described here comes from a study of shared clonotypes between healthy human individuals. Study-level points and caveats: Owing to a small donor count, the genetic and exposure-history diversity represented was limited.

Only CD45RO-negative cells positively selected for CCR7 counted as naive CD8 cells, so terminally differentiated effector memory CD45RA+ cells were excluded. The donors, healthy adults who were HIV-negative, had experienced no recent acute infections or vaccinations. TCRdb keeps only in-frame clones here, not all; method: immunoSEQ multiplex PCR. The sample lists roughly 1,800,000 clones; about 95% were seen once. The CDR3 has 16 amino acids. Germline V gene lookup returns CDR1 MNHNS and CDR2 SASEGT. Trimming pared 2 bases from V and 1 base from J, leaving 14 bases between. As regards this clone: What it recognizes is unknown.

This TCR came from a young man in good health. The sample was naive CD8+ T cells sorted from blood. The chain carries TRBV6-1 and TRBJ2-5, with D maybe TRBD2 (5 bases). The CDR3 loop is CASSERWQLGQETQYF. CDR3 nucleotide sequence: TGTGCCAGCAGTGAACGCTGGCAACTAGGCCAAGAGACCCAGTACTTC.